This TCR beta chain was sequenced for a study of T cell changes during pregnancy in multiple sclerosis. The CDR3 loop spans 16 amino acids. CDR1 is SGHTS, CDR2 YDEGEE, per germline. Trimming cost V 1 base and J 3 bases, with 14 bases left between them. Measured with immunoSEQ multiplex PCR; TCRdb has only the in-frame clones, and not every one. The sample contains more than 50,000 clones, roughly 91% of which appear only once. This TCR was recovered from a female donor with multiple sclerosis, enrolled in a pregnancy study. The chain couples TRBV5-8 to TRBJ1-5, with a possible D match to TRBD1 (6 bases). The material was peripheral blood, obtained before pregnancy. The CDR3 spells CASSLRTVDSNQPQHF. CDR3 DNA: TGTGCCAGCAGCTTGCGGACAGTGGACTCCAATCAGCCCCAGCATTTT.